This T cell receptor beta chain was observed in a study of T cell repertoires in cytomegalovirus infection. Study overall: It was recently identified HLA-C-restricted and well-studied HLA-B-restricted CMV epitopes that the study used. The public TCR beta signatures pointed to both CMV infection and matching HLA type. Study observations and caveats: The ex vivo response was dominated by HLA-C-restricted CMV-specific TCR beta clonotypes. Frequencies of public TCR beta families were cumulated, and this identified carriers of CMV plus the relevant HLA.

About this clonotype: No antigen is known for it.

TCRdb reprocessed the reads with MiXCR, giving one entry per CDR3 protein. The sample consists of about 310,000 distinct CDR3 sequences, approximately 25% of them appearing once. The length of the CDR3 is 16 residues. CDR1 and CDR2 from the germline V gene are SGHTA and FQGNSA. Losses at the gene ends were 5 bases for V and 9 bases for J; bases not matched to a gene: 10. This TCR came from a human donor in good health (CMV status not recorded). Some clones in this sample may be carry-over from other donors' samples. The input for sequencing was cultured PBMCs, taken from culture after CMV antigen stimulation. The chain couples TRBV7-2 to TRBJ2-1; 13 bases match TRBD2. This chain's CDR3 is CASSRTSGRGKGEQFF. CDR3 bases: TGTGCCAGCAGCAGGACTAGCGGGAGAGGGAAGGGTGAGCAGTTCTTC.